This TCR beta chain came from a study of blood T cell repertoires in COVID-19. The overall study: Sample material is recorded as cDNA or gDNA derived from T cells, B-cell-depleted T cells, or PBMCs.

Data came from immunoSEQ multiplex PCR; TCRdb stores just in-frame clones and leaves some out. Of around 190,000 clones listed, 70% to 80% are singletons. The germline V and J ends were trimmed by 0 bases and 2 bases, with 3 bases remaining between them. The CDR3 consists of 13 residues. Germline assignment: CDR1 LGHDT and CDR2 YNNKEL (reference sequence). Sequencing was done on a sample of peripheral blood. V usage is TRBV3-1 (or the pseudogene TRBV3-2) and J usage is TRBJ2-3; D gene ambiguous. The sequence derives from a woman aged 40 to 55 with COVID-19, enrolled during active disease. The CDR3 sequence is CASSQDFTDTQYF. The CDR3 DNA sequence: TGTGCCAGCAGCCAAGACTTCACAGATACGCAGTATTTT.